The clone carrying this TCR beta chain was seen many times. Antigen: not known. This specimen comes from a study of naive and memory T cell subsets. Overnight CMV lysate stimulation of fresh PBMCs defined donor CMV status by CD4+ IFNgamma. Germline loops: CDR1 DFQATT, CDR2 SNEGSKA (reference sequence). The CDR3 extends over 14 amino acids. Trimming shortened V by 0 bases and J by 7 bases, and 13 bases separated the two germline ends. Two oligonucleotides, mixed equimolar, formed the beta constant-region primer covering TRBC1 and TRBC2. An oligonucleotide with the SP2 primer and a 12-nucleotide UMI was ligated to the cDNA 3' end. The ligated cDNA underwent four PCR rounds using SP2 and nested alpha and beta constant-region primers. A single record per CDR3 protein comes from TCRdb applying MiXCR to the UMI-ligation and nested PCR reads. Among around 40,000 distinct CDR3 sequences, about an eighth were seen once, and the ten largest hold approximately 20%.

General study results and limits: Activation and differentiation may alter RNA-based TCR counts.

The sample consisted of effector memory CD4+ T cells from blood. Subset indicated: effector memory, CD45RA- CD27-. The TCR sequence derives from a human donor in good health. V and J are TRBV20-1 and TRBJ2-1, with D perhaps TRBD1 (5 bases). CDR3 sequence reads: CSARDLRARNEQFF. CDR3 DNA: TGCAGTGCTAGAGATCTCAGGGCCCGGAATGAGCAGTTCTTC.